A single sample is the source of the 29 T cell receptor beta chains below, sequenced in a study of cytotoxic CD8 clonotypes in ibrutinib-treated CLL. Data came from immunoSEQ multiplex PCR; TCRdb stores just in-frame clones and leaves some out. The sample holds some 100,000 clones, roughly 60% seen once. The material sequenced was PBMCs, taken after 24 months of ibrutinib treatment. The receptor set was obtained from a human donor with chronic lymphocytic leukemia.

The V call is TRBV5-4, the J call TRBJ1-6; 7 bases map to TRBD1. The CDR3 is made up of 17 amino acids. The germline V gene encodes CDR1 SGHNT and CDR2 YYREEE (reference sequence). After removal of 4 bases from V and 3 bases from J, the junction contained 10 bases not matched to a gene. The CDR3 DNA reads as TGTGCCAGCAGCACCCGGGGAGGGGGCGGCTATAATTCACCCCTCCACTTT. It encodes CASSTRGGGGYNSPLHF.

The chain is built from TRBV2 and TRBJ2-5, with D uncertain. This CDR3 has 12 amino acids. V lost 8 bases, J lost 2 bases, and 9 bases lay in between. Germline CDR1 SNHLY, CDR2 FYNNEI. CDR3 DNA sequence: TGTGCCAGCGGAGCGAGGCAAGAGACCCAGTACTTC. This gives the protein CASGARQETQYF. Based on the CDR3 plus reference TRBV2 and TRBJ2-5, the full variable domain is EPEVTQTPSHQVTQMGQEVILRCVPISNHLYFYWYRQILGQKVEFLVSFYNNEISEKSEIFDDQFSVERPDGSNFTLKIRSTKLEDSAMYFCASGARQETQYFGPGTRLLVL.

This sequence joins TRBV30 and TRBJ2-5; unclear D gene. V was clipped by 0 bases and J by 1 base, with 9 bases between them. Germline V CDR1 and CDR2: GTSNPN, SVGIG (reference sequence). The CDR3 is made up of 14 amino acids. CDR3 amino acids: CAWSVPAIQETQYF. The CDR3 DNA follows: TGTGCCTGGAGTGTACCAGCGATCCAAGAGACCCAGTACTTC.

This chain joins TRBV10-1 and TRBJ1-1; D call uncertain. The germline V gene has CDR1 WNHNN and CDR2 SYGVQD (reference sequence). This CDR3 is built from 15 residues. Trimming took 0 bases from V and 5 from J, leaving 13 bases between them. The CDR3 sequence is CASSESPGGETEAFF. The CDR3 coding sequence is TGCGCCAGCAGTGAGTCGCCGGGAGGAGAAACTGAAGCTTTCTTT.

The chain recombines TRBV7-8 with TRBJ1-1; TRBD1 matches at 7 bases. This CDR3 contains 15 residues. The germline V gene encodes CDR1 SGHVS and CDR2 FQNEAQ. With 8 bases clipped from V and 4 bases from J, the junction kept 13 bases outside the gene matches. The chain's CDR3 is CASCPPGPGGTEAFF. DNA of the CDR3: TGTGCCAGCTGCCCTCCAGGGCCAGGGGGCACTGAAGCTTTCTTT.

This chain uses TRBV5-1 with TRBJ2-5; D is unresolved. Germline CDR1 is SGHRS and CDR2 is YFSETQ. The germline V and J ends were trimmed by 4 bases and 5 bases, with 18 bases remaining between them. The CDR3 sequence is 15 residues long. CDR3 nucleotides: TGCGCCAGCAGCCTACCGACTTCACCGTCTGAGACCCAGTACTTC. It is translated as CASSLPTSPSETQYF.

This clone was seen a handful of times. This chain links TRBV30 with TRBJ1-3; D ambiguous. The CDR3 totals 14 residues. Germline lookup yields CDR1 GTSNPN and CDR2 SVGIG (reference sequence). The V end was cut by 2 bases, the J end by 1 base, with 9 bases between. The DNA of the CDR3 is TGTGCCTGGAGTCTGGGTCTATCTGGAAACACCATATATTTT. This codes for CAWSLGLSGNTIYF.

The chain links TRBV5-1 to TRBJ2-3; TRBD2 matches 14 bases. V dropped 4 bases and J dropped 6; count of bases not matched to a gene: 10. The CDR3 consists of 17 residues. Germline V gene sequence: CDR1 SGHRS, CDR2 YFSETQ. CDR3 region: CASSGGEGLAGADTQYF. CDR3 sequence (DNA): TGCGCCAGCAGCGGGGGTGAGGGACTAGCGGGGGCGGATACGCAGTATTTT. The whole variable domain, filled in from reference TRBV5-1 and TRBJ2-3, reads KAGVTQTPRYLIKTRGQQVTLSCSPISGHRSVSWYQQTPGQGLQFLFEYFSETQRNKGNFPGRFSGRQFSNSRSEMNVSTLELGDSALYLCASSGGEGLAGADTQYFGPGTRLTVL.

V and J are TRBV7-8 and TRBJ2-4; TRBD2 might be the D (5 bases). V was trimmed by 1 base and J by 3 bases, leaving 16 bases between them. From germline, CDR1 is SGHVS and CDR2 FQNEAQ. This CDR3 region has 17 residues. The CDR3 coding sequence is TGTGCCAGCAGCTTAGGGCTAGGGAGTGTAGACAAAAACATTCAGTACTTC. Translating gives CASSLGLGSVDKNIQYF.

V and J are TRBV19 and TRBJ1-2, with 7 bases fitting TRBD1. The CDR3 extends over 15 amino acids. The ends lost 2 bases at V and 4 bases at J; junction bases unmatched: 7. CDR1 LNHDA and CDR2 SQIVND come from the germline V gene (reference sequence). The CDR3 DNA is TGTGCCAGTAGTATACCGTCGACAGGGACCTATGGCTACACCTTC. Residues: CASSIPSTGTYGYTF.

The table lists this clone with many counts. The V call is TRBV7-9, the J call TRBJ1-2; 8 nucleotides match TRBD1. V trimming: 5 bases; J trimming: 7 bases; junction bases outside the gene matches: 3. The CDR3 length is 12 residues. Germline V gene data show CDR1 as SEHNR and CDR2 as FQNEAQ (reference sequence). The CDR3 nucleotides are TGTGCCAGCAGCCCCACAGGGGGTGGCTACACCTTC. Amino acids: CASSPTGGGYTF. Filled out from reference TRBV7-9 and TRBJ1-2, the complete variable domain reads DTGVSQNPRHKITKRGQNVTFRCDPISEHNRLYWYRQTLGQGPEFLTYFQNEAQLEKSRLLSDRFSAERPKGSFSTLEIQRTEQGDSAMYLCASSPTGGGYTFGSGTRLTVV.

The CDR3 sequence: CASRAGQGGTDTQYF. CDR3 coding DNA: TGTGCCAGCAGGGCGGGACAGGGTGGCACAGATACGCAGTATTTT. J is TRBJ2-3 and V is TRBV9; the match to TRBD1 covers 9 bases. Looked up from germline, CDR1 is SGDLS and CDR2 is YYNGEE. The CDR3 consists of 15 residues. V trimming: 5 bases; J trimming: 1 base; junction bases outside the gene matches: 5.

The sample holds a few counts of this clone. The rearrangement joins TRBV27 to TRBJ1-6; D unresolved. V shed 0 bases and J shed 10 bases, with 19 bases lying between them. The germline V gene has CDR1 MNHEY and CDR2 SMNVEV (reference sequence). The CDR3 sequence is 17 residues long. The CDR3 DNA sequence: TGTGCCAGCAGTTTATCTCCAAATCTCCCAGCGGGATCACCCCTCCACTTT. Protein sequence: CASSLSPNLPAGSPLHF.

This clone was found a few times. The CDR3 loop reads CAWILPGVHNEQFF. In nucleotides, the CDR3 is TGTGCCTGGATCCTTCCAGGGGTCCACAATGAGCAGTTCTTC. The chain has TRBV30 and TRBJ2-1, with D maybe TRBD1 (6 bases). The CDR3 loop spans 14 amino acids. V lost 4 bases and J lost 5, with 15 bases in between. Germline V gene sequence: CDR1 GTSNPN, CDR2 SVGIG (reference sequence).

J is TRBJ2-5 and V is TRBV7-9, with a possible D match to TRBD2 (6 bases). The CDR3 is 13 amino acids. Germline loops: CDR1 SEHNR, CDR2 FQNEAQ (reference sequence). V was clipped by 5 bases and J by 5 bases, with 12 bases between them. CDR3 residues: CASSPDGGETQYF. CDR3 nucleotide sequence: TGTGCCAGCAGCCCGGACGGAGGGGAGACCCAGTACTTC.

V is TRBV6-1 and J is TRBJ1-2, with 9 bases matching TRBD1. The CDR3 has 12 residues. Germline V gives CDR1 MNHNS, CDR2 SASEGT. Trimming removed 5 bases from V and 14 bases from J; junction bases left unmatched: 9. CDR3 sequence: CASSLQGAHRTF. The CDR3 bases are TGTGCCAGCAGTTTACAGGGGGCACATAGAACCTTC.

The V call is TRBV18, the J call TRBJ2-7, with D maybe TRBD2 (6 bases). Trimming cost V 0 bases and J 4 bases, with 10 bases left between them. Per the germline V gene, CDR1 is KGHSH and CDR2 is LQKENI. This CDR3 region has 14 residues. In nucleotides, the CDR3 is TGTGCCAGCTCACCACCCGGGGGTAGTTACGAGCAGTACTTC. It encodes CASSPPGGSYEQYF.

The J gene is TRBJ1-4, the V gene TRBV19; the D gene is possibly TRBD1 (6 bases). Germline V lookup: CDR1 LNHDA, CDR2 SQIVND (reference sequence). V was clipped by 5 bases and J by 3 bases, with 10 bases between them. CDR3 size: 14 residues. The CDR3 protein is CASSGGSANEKLFF. For the CDR3, the DNA is TGTGCCAGTAGTGGGGGCTCGGCTAATGAAAAACTGTTTTTT.

A few counts support this clone. The rearrangement links TRBV30 to TRBJ1-4, with 7 bases lining up with TRBD1. V shed 0 bases and J 5 bases; nucleotides not matched to a gene: 6. This CDR3 has 15 residues. CDR1 GTSNPN and CDR2 SVGIG come from the germline V gene (reference sequence). The CDR3 DNA reads as TGTGCCTGGAGTGTGCCGACAGGGTCGAATGAAAAACTGTTTTTT. Residues: CAWSVPTGSNEKLFF.

A few counts support this clone. The rearrangement uses TRBV10-1 and TRBJ1-1, with D unresolved. CDR3 length: 13 residues. Trimming pared 5 bases from V and 0 bases from J, leaving 7 bases between. In germline, CDR1 is WNHNN, CDR2 SYGVQD (reference sequence). DNA of the CDR3: TGCGCCAGCAGTACTGATCTGAACACTGAAGCTTTCTTT. It is translated as CASSTDLNTEAFF.

This chain connects TRBV7-9 to TRBJ2-1, with 8 bases fitting TRBD2. The junction had 7 bases not matched to a gene; V was cut back by 7 bases and J by 8 bases. This CDR3 is built from 13 residues. Looked up from germline, CDR1 is SEHNR and CDR2 is FQNEAQ (reference sequence). The DNA of the CDR3 is TGTGCCAGCAACAGACTAGCGAACGATGAGCAGTTCTTC. Its protein is CASNRLANDEQFF.

V usage is TRBV7-8 and J usage is TRBJ1-2; D ambiguous. Between the trimmed V and J ends, which lost 6 bases and 0 bases, there was a span of 5 bases. CDR3 length: 12 amino acids. Germline CDR1 and CDR2: SGHVS and FQNEAQ. The DNA for the CDR3 is TGTGCCAGCAGTTTTACTAACTATGGCTACACCTTC. Amino acid sequence: CASSFTNYGYTF.

The chain carries TRBV19 and TRBJ1-5; D remains unclear. The germline V gene encodes CDR1 LNHDA and CDR2 SQIVND (reference sequence). The CDR3 is 14 amino acids. The germline V and J ends were trimmed by 3 bases and 3 bases, with 9 bases remaining between them. The DNA for the CDR3 is TGTGCCAGTAGTATGATGCCACTCAATCAGCCCCAGCATTTT. Protein product: CASSMMPLNQPQHF.

This clone showed up just a few times. CDR3 coding DNA: TGTGCCAGCAGTTCAGGAAGCACAGATACGCAGTATTTT. As protein: CASSSGSTDTQYF. V gene TRBV7-3 combines with J gene TRBJ2-3, with no clear D. V dropped 6 bases and J dropped 0 bases, with 7 bases sitting between them. CDR3 length equals 13 residues. Germline V gives CDR1 SGHTA, CDR2 FQGTGA.

The chain is built from TRBV15 and TRBJ2-1; perhaps TRBD2 as D (5 bases). Trimming took 0 bases from V and 4 from J, leaving 22 bases between them. The germline V gene has CDR1 LNHNV and CDR2 YYDKDF (reference sequence). There are 19 residues in the CDR3. DNA for the CDR3: TGTGCCACCAGCAGAGATAAGTTCAGTCAGGCGAGAGGGTACAATGAGCAGTTCTTC. Its protein is CATSRDKFSQARGYNEQFF.

The V gene is TRBV25-1, the J gene TRBJ2-7; tentatively, D is TRBD1 or TRBD2 (5 bases each). The V and J ends lost 6 bases and 1 base respectively, with 10 bases between them. The germline V gene encodes CDR1 MGHDK and CDR2 SYGVNS. The CDR3 extends over 13 amino acids. CDR3 protein: CASRGTTSYEQYF. In DNA, the CDR3 is TGTGCCAGCAGGGGGACGACATCCTACGAGCAGTACTTC.

This chain joins TRBV5-1 and TRBJ2-5; maybe TRBD2 (5 bases). The ends were cut back, 4 bases at V and 5 bases at J, with 15 bases in the middle. CDR3 size: 14 residues. CDR1 and CDR2 (germline): SGHRS, YFSETQ. The CDR3 loop reads CASSLWRTGETQYF. The CDR3 DNA is TGCGCCAGCAGCCTGTGGAGGACGGGGGAGACCCAGTACTTC.

The chain links TRBV9 to TRBJ2-3, with a tentative D call TRBD1 (6 bases). Germline CDR1 is SGDLS and CDR2 is YYNGEE. This CDR3 has 15 residues. Trimming cost V 3 bases and J 5 bases, with 16 bases left between them. CDR3 nucleotides: TGTGCCAGCAGCGGACCTAAGGGGGTTGAAGATACGCAGTATTTT. Translating gives CASSGPKGVEDTQYF.

The chain recombines TRBV12-5 with TRBJ2-5; 7 bases fit TRBD2. V lost 2 bases, J lost 1 base, and 10 bases stayed unmatched. CDR3 length: 17 residues. CDR1 is LGHNT, CDR2 FRNRAP, per germline. The CDR3 region is CASGLTASGGSQETQYF. DNA of the CDR3: TGTGCTAGTGGTTTGACGGCTAGCGGAGGGTCCCAAGAGACCCAGTACTTC.